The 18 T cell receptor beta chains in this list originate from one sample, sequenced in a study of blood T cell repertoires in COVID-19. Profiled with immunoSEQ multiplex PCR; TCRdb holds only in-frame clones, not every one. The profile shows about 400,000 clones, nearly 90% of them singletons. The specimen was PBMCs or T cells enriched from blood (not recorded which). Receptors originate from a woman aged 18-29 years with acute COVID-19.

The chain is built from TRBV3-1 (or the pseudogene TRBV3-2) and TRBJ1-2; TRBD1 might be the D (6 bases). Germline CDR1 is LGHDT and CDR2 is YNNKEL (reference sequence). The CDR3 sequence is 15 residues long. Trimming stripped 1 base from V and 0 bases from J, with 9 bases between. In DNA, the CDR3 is TGTGCCAGCAGCCAAGTCAGGGGAGCTAACTATGGCTACACCTTC. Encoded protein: CASSQVRGANYGYTF.

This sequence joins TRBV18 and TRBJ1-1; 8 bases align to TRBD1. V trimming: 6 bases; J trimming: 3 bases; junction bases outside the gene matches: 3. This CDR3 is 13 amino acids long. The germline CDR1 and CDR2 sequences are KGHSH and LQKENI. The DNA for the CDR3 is TGTGCCAGCTCCCTGACAGGGGACACTGAAGCTTTCTTT. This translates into CASSLTGDTEAFF.

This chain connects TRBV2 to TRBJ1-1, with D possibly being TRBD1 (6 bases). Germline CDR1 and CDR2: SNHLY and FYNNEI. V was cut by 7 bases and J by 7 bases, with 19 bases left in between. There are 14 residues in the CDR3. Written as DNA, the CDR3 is TGTGCCAGCACCTTCTCCAAGGGGGGGGTTGAAGCTTTCTTT. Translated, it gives CASTFSKGGVEAFF.

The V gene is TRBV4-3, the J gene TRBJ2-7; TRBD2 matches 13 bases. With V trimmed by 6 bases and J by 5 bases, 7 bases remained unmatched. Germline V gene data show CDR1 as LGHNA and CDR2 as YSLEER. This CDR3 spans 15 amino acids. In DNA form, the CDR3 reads TGCGCCAGCAGTCGAACTAGCGGGAGGGCCAACGAGCAGTACTTC. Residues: CASSRTSGRANEQYF.

CDR3 loop: CAIRSETGTNTGELFF. DNA of the CDR3: TGTGCCATCCGTTCAGAGACAGGAACAAACACCGGGGAGCTGTTTTTT. The rearrangement joins TRBV10-3 to TRBJ2-2, with D maybe TRBD1 (6 bases). CDR3 size: 16 residues. V was shortened by 8 bases and J by 2 bases, with 18 bases between the two germline ends. The germline V gene encodes CDR1 ENHRY and CDR2 SYGVKD.

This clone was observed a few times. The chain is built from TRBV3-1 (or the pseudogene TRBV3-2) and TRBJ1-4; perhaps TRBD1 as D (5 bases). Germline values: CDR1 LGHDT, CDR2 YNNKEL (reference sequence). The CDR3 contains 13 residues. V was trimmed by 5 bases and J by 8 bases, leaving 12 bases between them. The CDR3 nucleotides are TGTGCCAGCAGCGGGGGAGGAGGGGAAAAACTGTTTTTT. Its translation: CASSGGGGEKLFF.

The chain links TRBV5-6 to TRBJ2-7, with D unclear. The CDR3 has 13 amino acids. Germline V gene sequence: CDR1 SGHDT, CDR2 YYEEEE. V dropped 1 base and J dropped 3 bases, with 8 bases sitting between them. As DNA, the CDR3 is TGTGCCAGCAGCTTGTCCTCGAGCTACGAGCAGTACTTC. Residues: CASSLSSSYEQYF.

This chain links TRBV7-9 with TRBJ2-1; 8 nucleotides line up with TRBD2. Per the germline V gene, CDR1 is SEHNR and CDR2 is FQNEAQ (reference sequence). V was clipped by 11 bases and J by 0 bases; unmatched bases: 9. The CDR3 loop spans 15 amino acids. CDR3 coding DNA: TGTGCCGGACGATTCAGCGGGAGCTCCTACAATGAGCAGTTCTTC. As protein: CAGRFSGSSYNEQFF.

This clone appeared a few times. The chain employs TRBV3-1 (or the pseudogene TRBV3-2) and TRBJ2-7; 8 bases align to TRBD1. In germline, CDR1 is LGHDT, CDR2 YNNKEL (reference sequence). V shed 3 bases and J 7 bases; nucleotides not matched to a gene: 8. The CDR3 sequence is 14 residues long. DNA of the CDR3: TGTGCCAGCAGCCAGACAGGGGACCAAAGGGAGCAGTACTTC. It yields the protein CASSQTGDQREQYF.

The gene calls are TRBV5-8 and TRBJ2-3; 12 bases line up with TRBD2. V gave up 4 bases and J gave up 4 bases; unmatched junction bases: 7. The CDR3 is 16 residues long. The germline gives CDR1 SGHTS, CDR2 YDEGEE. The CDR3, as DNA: TGTGCCAGCAGCACAGGACTAGCGGGGTTCGCAGATACGCAGTATTTT. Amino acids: CASSTGLAGFADTQYF. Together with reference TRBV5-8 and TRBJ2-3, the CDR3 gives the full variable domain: EAGVTQSPTHLIKTRGQQATLRCSPISGHTSVYWYQQALGLGLQFLLWYDEGEERNRGNFPPRFSGRQFPNYSSELNVNALELEDSALYLCASSTGLAGFADTQYFGPGTRLTVL.

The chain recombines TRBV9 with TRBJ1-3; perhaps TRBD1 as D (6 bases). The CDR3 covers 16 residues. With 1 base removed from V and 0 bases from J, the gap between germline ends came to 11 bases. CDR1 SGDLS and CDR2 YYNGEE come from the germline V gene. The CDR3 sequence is CASSVTQGISGNTIYF. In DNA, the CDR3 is TGTGCCAGCAGCGTAACACAGGGCATCTCTGGAAACACCATATATTTT.

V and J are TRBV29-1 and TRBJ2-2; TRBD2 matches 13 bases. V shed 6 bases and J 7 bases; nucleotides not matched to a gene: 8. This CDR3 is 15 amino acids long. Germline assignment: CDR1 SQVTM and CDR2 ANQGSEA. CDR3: CSVAKLAGGDGELFF. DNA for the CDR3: TGCAGCGTCGCCAAACTAGCGGGAGGGGACGGGGAGCTGTTTTTT.

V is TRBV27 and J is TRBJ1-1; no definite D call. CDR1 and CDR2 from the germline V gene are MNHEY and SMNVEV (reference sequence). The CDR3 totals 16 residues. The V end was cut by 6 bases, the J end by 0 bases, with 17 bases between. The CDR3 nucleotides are TGTGCCAGCAGATTCCGGGTGGGTTACATGAACACTGAAGCTTTCTTT. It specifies CASRFRVGYMNTEAFF.

CDR3 protein: CASSLSLLAGGFEQYF. The CDR3 nucleotides read TGTGCCAGCAGTTTATCCTTACTAGCGGGAGGGTTCGAGCAGTACTTC. The gene calls are TRBV27 and TRBJ2-7; 13 nucleotides match TRBD2. CDR1 is MNHEY and CDR2 is SMNVEV in the germline V gene (reference sequence). CDR3 length equals 16 residues. The junction had 5 bases not matched to a gene; V was cut back by 0 bases and J by 6 bases.

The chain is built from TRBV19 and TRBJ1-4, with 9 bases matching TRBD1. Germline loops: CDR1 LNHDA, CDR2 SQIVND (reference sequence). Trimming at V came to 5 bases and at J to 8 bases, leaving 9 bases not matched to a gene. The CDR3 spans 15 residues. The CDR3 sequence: CASSPRDRVGEKLFF. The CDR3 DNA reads TGTGCCAGTAGTCCCCGGGACAGGGTGGGAGAAAAACTGTTTTTT. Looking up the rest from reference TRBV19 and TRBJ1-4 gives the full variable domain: DGGITQSPKYLFRKEGQNVTLSCEQNLNHDAMYWYRQDPGQGLRLIYYSQIVNDFQKGDIAEGYSVSREKKESFPLTVTSAQKNPTAFYLCASSPRDRVGEKLFFGSGTQLSVL.

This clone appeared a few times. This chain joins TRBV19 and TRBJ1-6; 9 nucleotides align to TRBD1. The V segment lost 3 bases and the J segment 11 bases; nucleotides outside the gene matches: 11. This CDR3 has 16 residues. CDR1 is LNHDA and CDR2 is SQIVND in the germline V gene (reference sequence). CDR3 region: CASSIMGQGATTPLHF. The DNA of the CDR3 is TGTGCCAGTAGTATCATGGGACAGGGAGCAACGACACCCCTCCACTTT.

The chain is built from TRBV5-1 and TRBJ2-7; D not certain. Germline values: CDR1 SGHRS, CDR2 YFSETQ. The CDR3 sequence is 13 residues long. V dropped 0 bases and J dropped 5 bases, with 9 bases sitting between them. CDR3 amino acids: CASSLEIYDEQYF. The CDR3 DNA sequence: TGCGCCAGCAGCTTGGAGATCTACGACGAGCAGTACTTC.

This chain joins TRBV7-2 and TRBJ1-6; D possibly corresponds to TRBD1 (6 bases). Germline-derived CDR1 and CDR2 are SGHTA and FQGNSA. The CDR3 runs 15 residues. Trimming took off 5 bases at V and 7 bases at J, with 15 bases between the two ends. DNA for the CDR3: TGTGCCAGCAGCCCGGGGACACAGACCAATTCACCCCTCCACTTT. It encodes CASSPGTQTNSPLHF.